This TCR beta chain was captured in a study of T cells after yellow fever vaccination. Study results and limitations: Some clonotypes were seen in both the CD4 and the CD8 compartments. These made up a small share and likely arose from convergent recombination.

This clonotype was counted between two and nine times. The antigen remains unidentified. The J segment lost 4 bases and the V segment lost 6 bases, leaving 3 bases of the junction unmatched. Germline V gene sequence: CDR1 DFQATT, CDR2 SNEGSKA (reference sequence). The CDR3 has 12 amino acids. The study made its TCR cDNA through 5'RACE template switching. That step introduced a universal primer site along with UMIs. MiXCR, applied by TCRdb to the 5' RACE reads, yields one record per CDR3 protein. The sample lists hundreds of thousands of distinct CDR3 sequences; around a sixth were seen once. The origin of this receptor is a man younger than 30 who received the YFV17D yellow fever vaccine. This rearrangement joins TRBV20-1 to TRBJ1-3; 7 bases match TRBD1. The starting material was PBMCs, obtained before the yellow fever booster vaccination. CDR3 sequence reads: CSATDRGNTIYF. Written as DNA, the CDR3 is TGCAGTGCCACGGACAGGGGAAACACCATATATTTT.